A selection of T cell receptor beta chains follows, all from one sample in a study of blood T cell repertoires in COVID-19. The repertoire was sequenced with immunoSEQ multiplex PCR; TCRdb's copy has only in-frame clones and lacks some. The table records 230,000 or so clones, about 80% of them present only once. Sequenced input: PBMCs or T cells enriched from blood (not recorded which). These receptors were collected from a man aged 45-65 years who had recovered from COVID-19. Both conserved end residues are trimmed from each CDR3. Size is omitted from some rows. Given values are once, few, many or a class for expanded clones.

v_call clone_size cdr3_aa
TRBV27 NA ASSLLAGVNSPLH
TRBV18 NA ASSQTSGGANEQF
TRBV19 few ASRWTGGNGEAF
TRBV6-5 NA ATVRTGANYGYT
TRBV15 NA ATSRGLAFSYEQY
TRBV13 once ASSSEGVTEAF
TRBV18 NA ASSPLSRASDTQY
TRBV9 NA ASSVEGARGEKLF
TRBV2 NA ASRVSLTANRNGYT
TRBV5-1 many ASSRNRGTQSTDTQY
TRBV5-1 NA ASSRGPGGGLANYGYT
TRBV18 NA ASSPDRKETQY
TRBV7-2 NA ASSPDRRGAQY
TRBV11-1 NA ASSLINRGGTEAF
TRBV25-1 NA ASTDRVYEQY
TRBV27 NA ASSFYQGASGYT
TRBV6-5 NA ASSYELAGGYEQY
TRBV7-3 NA ASSPNGGGVGYNEQF
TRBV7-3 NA ASSLQVSSYYEQY
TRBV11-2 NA ASSPGTKETQY
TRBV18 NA ASSPETGGTEAF
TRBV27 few ASSFLSPGQGLFGSPLH
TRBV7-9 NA ASSSGLKENYGYT
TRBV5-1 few ASSLDGRFEADTQY
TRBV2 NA ASSDRDRGPGELF
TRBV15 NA ATSRPGTGILGVNEQF
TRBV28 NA ASSLYNRGGTQPQH
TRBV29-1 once SVSPGQGLTGELF
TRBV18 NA ASSIPGKEGYT
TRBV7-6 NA ASSLSGGIYGYT
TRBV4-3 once ASSQGAAGGTYEQY
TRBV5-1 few ASSFDINYGYT
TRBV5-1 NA ASSLKDRGLEQY
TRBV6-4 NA ASRQGQGFGYT
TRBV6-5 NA ASRGQGDNSPLH
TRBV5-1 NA ASSLVGGSGNTIY
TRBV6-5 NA ASSLGAASTDTQY
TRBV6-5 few ATSVPGTRNTIY
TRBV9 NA ASSPLGLAGNNEQF
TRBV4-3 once ASSQAGGVGSVQY
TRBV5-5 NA ASSLAADRVTTEAF
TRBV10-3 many AISHQNGQF
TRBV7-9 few ASSLGQVNSPLH
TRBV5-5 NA ASSKTGLANTEAF